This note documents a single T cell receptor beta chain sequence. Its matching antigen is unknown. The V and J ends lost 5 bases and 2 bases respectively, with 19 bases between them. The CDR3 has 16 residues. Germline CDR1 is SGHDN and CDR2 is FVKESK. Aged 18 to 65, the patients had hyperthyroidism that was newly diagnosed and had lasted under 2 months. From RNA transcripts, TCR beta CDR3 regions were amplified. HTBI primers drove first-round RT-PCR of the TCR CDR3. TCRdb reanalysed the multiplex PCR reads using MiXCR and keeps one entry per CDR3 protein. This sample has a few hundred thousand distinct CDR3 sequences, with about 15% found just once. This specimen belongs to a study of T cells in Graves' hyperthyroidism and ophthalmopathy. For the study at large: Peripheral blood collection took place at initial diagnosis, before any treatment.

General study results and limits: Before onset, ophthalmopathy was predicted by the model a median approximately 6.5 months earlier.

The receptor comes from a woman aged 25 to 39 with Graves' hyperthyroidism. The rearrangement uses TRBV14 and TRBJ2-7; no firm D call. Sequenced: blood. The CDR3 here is CASSSRSSEQPYEQYF. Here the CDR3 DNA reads TGTGCCAGCAGCTCAAGGTCGTCAGAACAACCCTACGAGCAGTACTTC.